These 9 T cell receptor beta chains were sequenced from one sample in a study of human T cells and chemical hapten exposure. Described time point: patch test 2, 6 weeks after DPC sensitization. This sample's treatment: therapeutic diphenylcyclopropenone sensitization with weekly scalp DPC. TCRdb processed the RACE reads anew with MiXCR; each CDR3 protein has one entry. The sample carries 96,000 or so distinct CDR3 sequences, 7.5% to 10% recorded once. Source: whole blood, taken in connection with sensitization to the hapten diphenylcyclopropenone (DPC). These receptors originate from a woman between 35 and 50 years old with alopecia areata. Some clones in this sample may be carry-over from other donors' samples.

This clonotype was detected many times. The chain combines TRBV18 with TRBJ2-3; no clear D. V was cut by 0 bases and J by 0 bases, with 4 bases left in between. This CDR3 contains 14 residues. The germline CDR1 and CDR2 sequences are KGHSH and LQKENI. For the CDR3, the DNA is TGTGCCAGCTCACCACCGAGTAGCACAGATACGCAGTATTTT. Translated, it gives CASSPPSSTDTQYF.

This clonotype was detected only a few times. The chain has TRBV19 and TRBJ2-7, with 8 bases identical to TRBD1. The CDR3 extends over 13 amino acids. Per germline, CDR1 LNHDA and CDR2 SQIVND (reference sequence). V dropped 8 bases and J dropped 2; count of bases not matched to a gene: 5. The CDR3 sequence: CASAPGQAYEQYF. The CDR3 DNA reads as TGTGCCAGTGCCCCGGGACAGGCCTACGAGCAGTACTTC.

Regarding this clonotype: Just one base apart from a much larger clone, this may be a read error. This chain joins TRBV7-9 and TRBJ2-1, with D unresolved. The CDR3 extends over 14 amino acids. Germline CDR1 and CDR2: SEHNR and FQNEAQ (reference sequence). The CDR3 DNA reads TGTGTCAGCAGCCTATTTAGCCGATACAATGAGCAGTTCTTC. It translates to CVSSLFSRYNEQFF.

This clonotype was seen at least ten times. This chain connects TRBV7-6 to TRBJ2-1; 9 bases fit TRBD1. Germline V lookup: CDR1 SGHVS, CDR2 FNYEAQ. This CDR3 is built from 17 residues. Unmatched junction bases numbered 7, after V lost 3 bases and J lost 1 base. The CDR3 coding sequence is TGTGCCAGCAGCTTTTACGTGGGGACAGGGTCCTACAATGAGCAGTTCTTC. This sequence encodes CASSFYVGTGSYNEQFF.

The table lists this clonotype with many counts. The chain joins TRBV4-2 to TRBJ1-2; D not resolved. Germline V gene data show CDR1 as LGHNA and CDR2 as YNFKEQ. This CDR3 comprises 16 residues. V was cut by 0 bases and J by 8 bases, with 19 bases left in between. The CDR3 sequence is CASSQDPGGARGGYTF. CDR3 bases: TGTGCCAGCAGCCAAGATCCGGGCGGAGCCCGAGGGGGCTACACCTTC.

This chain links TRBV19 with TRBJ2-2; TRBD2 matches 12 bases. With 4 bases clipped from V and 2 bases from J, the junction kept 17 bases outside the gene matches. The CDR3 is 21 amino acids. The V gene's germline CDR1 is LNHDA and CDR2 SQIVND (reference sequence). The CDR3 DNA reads TGTGCCAGTAGTACCCTCGGGACTAGCGGGTCAAGTCTCTATAACACCGGGGAGCTGTTTTTT. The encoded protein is CASSTLGTSGSSLYNTGELFF. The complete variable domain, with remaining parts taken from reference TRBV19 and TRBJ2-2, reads DGGITQSPKYLFRKEGQNVTLSCEQNLNHDAMYWYRQDPGQGLRLIYYSQIVNDFQKGDIAEGYSVSREKKESFPLTVTSAQKNPTAFYLCASSTLGTSGSSLYNTGELFFGEGSRLTVL.

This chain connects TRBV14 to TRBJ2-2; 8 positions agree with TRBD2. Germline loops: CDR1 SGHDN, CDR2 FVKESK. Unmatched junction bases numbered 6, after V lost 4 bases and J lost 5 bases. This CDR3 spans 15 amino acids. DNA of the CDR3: TGTGCCAGCAGCCCGCTTTTAGCGGGAACCGGGGAGCTGTTTTTT. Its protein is CASSPLLAGTGELFF.

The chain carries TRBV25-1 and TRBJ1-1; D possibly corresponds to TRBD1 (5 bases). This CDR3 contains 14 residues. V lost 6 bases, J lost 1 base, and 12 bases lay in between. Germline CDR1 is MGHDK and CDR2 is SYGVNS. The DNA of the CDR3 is TGTGCCAGCAGCCAGTCTGGGGGGAACACTGAAGCTTTCTTT. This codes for CASSQSGGNTEAFF. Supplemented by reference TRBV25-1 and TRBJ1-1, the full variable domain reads EADIYQTPRYLVIGTGKKITLECSQTMGHDKMYWYQQDPGMELHLIHYSYGVNSTEKGDLSSESTVSRIRTEHFPLTLESARPSHTSQYLCASSQSGGNTEAFFGQGTRLTVV.

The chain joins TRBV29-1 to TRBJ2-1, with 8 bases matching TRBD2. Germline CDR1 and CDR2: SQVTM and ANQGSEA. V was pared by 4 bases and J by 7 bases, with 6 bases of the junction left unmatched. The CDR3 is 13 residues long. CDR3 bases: TGCAGCGTTGGGCGGGAGGTTTTGAATGAGCAGTTCTTC. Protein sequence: CSVGREVLNEQFF.